A single sample gave rise to the 3 T cell receptor beta chains below, sequenced in a study of blood T cell repertoires in COVID-19 (dated by TCRdb to the early 2020s). The method behind the library was the immunoSEQ multiplex PCR assay. The immuneACCESS repertoire file appears here via TCRdb, limited to in-frame rearrangements. These files lack a portion of the clones; in checked studies, under half of the deficit traces to unresolved V genes, and the cause of the others is not known. Recorded for this sample are tens of thousands of clones; 89% of them occurred a single time. Of the sample, roughly 12% is held by the ten largest clones. Material: peripheral blood. The source is a man aged 65 to 79 with active or convalescent COVID-19.

The rearrangement joins TRBV30 to TRBJ1-3; 7 bases align to TRBD1. CDR3 length: 16 residues. V dropped 1 base and J dropped 4; count of bases not matched to a gene: 10. Germline loops: CDR1 GTSNPN, CDR2 SVGIG (reference sequence). CDR3 amino acids: CAWSGVGRGVGNTIYF. The DNA for the CDR3 is TGTGCCTGGAGTGGTGTTGGCAGGGGGGTAGGAAACACCATATATTTT. Full variable domain (remainder filled in from reference TRBV30 and TRBJ1-3): SQTIHQWPATLVQPVGSPLSLECTVEGTSNPNLYWYRQAAGRGLQLLFYSVGIGQISSEVPQNLSASRPQDRQFILSSKKLLLSDSGFYLCAWSGVGRGVGNTIYFGEGSWLTVV.

This chain uses TRBV10-1 with TRBJ2-7, with D perhaps matching TRBD1 (5 bases). The CDR3 totals 16 residues. CDR1 WNHNN and CDR2 SYGVQD come from the germline V gene (reference sequence). V was cut by 7 bases and J by 5 bases, with 24 bases left in between. DNA of the CDR3: TGCGCCAGCAAGACCAGGGAAGGTATTAGGTACCACGAGCAGTACTTC. As protein: CASKTREGIRYHEQYF.

J is TRBJ1-2 and V is TRBV6-5; a possible D gene is TRBD1 (6 bases). V shed 5 bases and J shed 1 base, with 14 bases lying between them. Germline CDR1 is MNHEY and CDR2 is SVGAGI. The CDR3 is 15 residues long. CDR3 region: CASSRVPDSNYGYTF. For the CDR3, the DNA is TGTGCCAGCAGTCGCGTGCCGGACAGTAACTATGGCTACACCTTC.